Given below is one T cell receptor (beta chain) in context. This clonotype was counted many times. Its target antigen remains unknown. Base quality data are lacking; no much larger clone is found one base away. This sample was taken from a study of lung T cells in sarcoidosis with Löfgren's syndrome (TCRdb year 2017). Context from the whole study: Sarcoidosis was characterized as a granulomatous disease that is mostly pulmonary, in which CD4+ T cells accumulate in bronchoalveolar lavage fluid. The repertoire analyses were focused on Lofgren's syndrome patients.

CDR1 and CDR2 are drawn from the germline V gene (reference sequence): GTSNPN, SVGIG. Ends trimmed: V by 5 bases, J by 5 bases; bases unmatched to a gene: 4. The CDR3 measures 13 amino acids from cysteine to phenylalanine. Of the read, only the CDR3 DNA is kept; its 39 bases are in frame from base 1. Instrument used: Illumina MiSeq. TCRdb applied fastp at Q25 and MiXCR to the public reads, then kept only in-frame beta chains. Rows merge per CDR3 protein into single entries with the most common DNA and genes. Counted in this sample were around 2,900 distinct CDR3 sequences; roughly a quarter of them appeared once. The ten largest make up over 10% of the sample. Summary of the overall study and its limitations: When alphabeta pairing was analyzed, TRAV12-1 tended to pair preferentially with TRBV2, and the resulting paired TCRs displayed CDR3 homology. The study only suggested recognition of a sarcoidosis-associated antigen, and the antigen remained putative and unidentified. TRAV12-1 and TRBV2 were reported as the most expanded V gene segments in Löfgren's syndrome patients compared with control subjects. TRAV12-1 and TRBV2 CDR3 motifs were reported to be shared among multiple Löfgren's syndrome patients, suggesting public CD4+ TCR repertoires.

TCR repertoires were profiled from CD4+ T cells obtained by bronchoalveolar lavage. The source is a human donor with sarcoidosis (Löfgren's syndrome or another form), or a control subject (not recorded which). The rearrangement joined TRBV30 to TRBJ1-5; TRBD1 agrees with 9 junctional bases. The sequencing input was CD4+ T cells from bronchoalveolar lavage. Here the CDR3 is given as CAWGTGIDQPQHF. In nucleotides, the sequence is TGTGCCTGGGGGACAGGGATCGATCAGCCCCAGCATTTT.